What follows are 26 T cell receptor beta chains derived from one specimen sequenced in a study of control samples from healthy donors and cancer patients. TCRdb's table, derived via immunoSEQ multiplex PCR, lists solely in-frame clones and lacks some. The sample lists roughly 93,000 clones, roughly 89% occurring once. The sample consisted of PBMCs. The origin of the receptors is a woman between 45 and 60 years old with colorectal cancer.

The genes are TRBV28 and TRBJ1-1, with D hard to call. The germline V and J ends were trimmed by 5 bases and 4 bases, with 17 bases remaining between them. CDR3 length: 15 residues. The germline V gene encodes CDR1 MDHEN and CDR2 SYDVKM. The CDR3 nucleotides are TGTGCCAGCAGTATCGCACAGAGGTTAAGCACTGAAGCTTTCTTT. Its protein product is CASSIAQRLSTEAFF.

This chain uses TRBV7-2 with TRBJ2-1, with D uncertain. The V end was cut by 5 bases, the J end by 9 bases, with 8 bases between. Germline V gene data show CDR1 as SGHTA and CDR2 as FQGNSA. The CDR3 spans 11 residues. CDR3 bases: TGTGCCAGCAGCCCTTGGCGTGAGCAGTTCTTC. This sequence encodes CASSPWREQFF.

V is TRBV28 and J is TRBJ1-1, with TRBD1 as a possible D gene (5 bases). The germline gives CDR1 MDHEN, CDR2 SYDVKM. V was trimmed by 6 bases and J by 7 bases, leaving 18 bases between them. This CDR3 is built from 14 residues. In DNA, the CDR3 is TGTGCCAGCAGACCCCCTATTCTTAGGGGTGAAGCTTTCTTT. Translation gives CASRPPILRGEAFF.

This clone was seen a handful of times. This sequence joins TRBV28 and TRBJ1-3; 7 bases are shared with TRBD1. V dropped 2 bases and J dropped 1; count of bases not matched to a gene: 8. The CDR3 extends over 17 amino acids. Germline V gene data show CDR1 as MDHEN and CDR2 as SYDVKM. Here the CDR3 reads CASSLPRTGLSGNTIYF. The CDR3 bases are TGTGCCAGCAGTTTACCTAGGACAGGCTTATCTGGAAACACCATATATTTT.

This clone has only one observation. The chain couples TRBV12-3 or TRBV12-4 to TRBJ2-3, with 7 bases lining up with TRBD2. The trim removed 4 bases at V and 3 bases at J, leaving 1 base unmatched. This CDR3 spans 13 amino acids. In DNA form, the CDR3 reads TGTGCCAGCAGTTCGCGGGGGACAGATACGCAGTATTTT. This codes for CASSSRGTDTQYF.

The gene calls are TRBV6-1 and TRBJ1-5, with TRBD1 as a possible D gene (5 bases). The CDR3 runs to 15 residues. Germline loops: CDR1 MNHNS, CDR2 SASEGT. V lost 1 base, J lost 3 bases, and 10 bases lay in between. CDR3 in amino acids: CASSEGAGNNQPQHF. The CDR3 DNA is TGTGCCAGCAGTGAAGGGGCAGGGAACAATCAGCCCCAGCATTTT.

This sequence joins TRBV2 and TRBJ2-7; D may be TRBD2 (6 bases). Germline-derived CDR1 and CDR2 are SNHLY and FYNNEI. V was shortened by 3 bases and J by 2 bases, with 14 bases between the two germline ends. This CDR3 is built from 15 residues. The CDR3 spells CASSDRDSPAYEQYV. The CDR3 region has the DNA TGTGCCAGCAGTGACCGGGACTCGCCCGCCTACGAGCAGTACGTC.

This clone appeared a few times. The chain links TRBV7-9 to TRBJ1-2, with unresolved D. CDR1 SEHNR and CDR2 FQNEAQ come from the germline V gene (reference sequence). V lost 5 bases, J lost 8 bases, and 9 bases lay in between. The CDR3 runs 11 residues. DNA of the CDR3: TGTGCCAGCAGCCCTACTTACGGCTACACCTTC. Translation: CASSPTYGYTF.

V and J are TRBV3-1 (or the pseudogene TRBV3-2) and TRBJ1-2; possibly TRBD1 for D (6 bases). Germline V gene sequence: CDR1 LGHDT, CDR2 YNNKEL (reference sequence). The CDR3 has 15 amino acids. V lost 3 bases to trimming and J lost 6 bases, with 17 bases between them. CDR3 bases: TGTGCCAGCAGCCACCTCGAGGGGGGGGGTGATGGCTACACCTTC. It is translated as CASSHLEGGGDGYTF.

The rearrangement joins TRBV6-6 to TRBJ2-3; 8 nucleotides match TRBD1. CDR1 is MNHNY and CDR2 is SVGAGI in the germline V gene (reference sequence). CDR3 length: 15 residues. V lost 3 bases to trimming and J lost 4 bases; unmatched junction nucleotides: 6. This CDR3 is CASSYNRGLADTQYF. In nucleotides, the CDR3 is TGTGCCAGCAGTTATAACAGGGGGTTGGCAGATACGCAGTATTTT.

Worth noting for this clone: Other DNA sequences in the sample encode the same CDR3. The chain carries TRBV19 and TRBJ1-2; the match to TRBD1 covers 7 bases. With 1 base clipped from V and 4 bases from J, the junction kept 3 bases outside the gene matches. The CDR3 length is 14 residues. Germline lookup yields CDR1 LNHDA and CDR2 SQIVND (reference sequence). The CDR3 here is CASSIGTGAYGYTF. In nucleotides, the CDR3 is TGTGCCAGTAGTATAGGTACAGGGGCCTATGGCTACACCTTC.

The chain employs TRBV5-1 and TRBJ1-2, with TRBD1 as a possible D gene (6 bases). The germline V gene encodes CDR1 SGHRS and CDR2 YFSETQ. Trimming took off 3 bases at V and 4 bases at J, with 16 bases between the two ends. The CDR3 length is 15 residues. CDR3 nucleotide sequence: TGCGCCAGCAGCTCGGCCGAACAGGGTATCTATGGCTACACCTTC. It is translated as CASSSAEQGIYGYTF. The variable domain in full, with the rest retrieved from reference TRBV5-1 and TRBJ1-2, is KAGVTQTPRYLIKTRGQQVTLSCSPISGHRSVSWYQQTPGQGLQFLFEYFSETQRNKGNFPGRFSGRQFSNSRSEMNVSTLELGDSALYLCASSSAEQGIYGYTFGSGTRLTVV.

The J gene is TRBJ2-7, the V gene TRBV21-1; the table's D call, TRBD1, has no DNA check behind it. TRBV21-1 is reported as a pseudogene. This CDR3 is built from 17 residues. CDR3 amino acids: CASSRALTGSRSYEQYV. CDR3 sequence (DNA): TGTGCCAGCAGCAGAGCCCTGACAGGGAGTCGGTCCTACGAGCAGTACGTC.

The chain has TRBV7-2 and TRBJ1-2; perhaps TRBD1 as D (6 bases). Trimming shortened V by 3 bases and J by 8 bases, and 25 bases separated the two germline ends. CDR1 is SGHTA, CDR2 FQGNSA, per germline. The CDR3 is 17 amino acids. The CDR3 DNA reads TGTGCCAGCAGCTTGAACGGGAACAGGGTGCGGCTGGGAGGCTACACCTTC. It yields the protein CASSLNGNRVRLGGYTF.

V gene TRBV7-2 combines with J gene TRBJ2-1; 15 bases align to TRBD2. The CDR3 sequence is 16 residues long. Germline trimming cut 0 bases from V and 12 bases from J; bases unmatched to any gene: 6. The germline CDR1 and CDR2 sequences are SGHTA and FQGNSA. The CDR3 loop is CASSLAGTSGGRGQFF. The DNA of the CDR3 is TGTGCCAGCAGCTTAGCCGGGACTAGCGGGGGGAGAGGGCAGTTCTTC.

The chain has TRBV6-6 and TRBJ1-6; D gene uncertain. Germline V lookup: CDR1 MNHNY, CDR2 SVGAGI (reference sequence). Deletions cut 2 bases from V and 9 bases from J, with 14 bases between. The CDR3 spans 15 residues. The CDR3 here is CASSYKEPRVSPLHF. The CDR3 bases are TGTGCCAGCAGTTACAAAGAACCCCGGGTTTCACCCCTCCACTTT.

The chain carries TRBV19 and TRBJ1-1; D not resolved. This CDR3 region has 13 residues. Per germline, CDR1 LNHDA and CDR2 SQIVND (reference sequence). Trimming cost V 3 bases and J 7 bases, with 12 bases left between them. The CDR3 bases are TGTGCCAGTAGTATCTTTGCCGGGATTGAAGCTTTCTTT. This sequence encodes CASSIFAGIEAFF. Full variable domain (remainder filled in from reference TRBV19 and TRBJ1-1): DGGITQSPKYLFRKEGQNVTLSCEQNLNHDAMYWYRQDPGQGLRLIYYSQIVNDFQKGDIAEGYSVSREKKESFPLTVTSAQKNPTAFYLCASSIFAGIEAFFGQGTRLTVV.

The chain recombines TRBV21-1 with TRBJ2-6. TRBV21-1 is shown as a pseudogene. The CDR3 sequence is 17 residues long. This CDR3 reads CASSFQDPDVWANVLTF. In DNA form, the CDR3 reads TGTGCCAGCAGCTTCCAGGACCCGGACGTCTGGGCCAACGTCCTGACTTTC.

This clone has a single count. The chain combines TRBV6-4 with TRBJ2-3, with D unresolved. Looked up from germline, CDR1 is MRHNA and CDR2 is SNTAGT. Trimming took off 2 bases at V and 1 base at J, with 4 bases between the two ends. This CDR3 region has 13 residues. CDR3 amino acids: CASSDGGTDTQYF. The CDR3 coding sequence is TGTGCCAGCAGTGACGGCGGCACAGATACGCAGTATTTT.

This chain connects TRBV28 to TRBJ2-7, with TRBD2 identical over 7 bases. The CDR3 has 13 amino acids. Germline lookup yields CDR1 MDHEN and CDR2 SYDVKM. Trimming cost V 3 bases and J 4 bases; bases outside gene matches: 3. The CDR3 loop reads CASSLAGVYEQYV. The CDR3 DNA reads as TGTGCCAGCAGTTTGGCGGGGGTTTACGAGCAGTACGTC.

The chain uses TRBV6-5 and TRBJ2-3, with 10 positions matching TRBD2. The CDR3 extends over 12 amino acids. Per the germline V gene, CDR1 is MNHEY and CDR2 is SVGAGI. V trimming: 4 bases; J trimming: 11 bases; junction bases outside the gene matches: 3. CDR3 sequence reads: CASSSQRGGQYF. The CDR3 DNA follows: TGTGCCAGCAGTTCCCAGCGGGGGGGGCAGTATTTT.

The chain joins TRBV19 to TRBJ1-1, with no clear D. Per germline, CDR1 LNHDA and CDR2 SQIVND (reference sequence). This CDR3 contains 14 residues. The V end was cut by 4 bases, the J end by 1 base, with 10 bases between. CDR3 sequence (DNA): TGTGCCAGTAGTACCCCTACGGGGAACACTGAAGCTTTCTTT. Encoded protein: CASSTPTGNTEAFF.

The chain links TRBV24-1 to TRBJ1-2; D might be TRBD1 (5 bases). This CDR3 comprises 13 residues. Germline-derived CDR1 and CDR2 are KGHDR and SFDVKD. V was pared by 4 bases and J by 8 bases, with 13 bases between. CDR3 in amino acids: CATSEVGLDGYTF. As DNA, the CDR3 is TGTGCCACCAGTGAGGTGGGGCTGGACGGCTACACCTTC.

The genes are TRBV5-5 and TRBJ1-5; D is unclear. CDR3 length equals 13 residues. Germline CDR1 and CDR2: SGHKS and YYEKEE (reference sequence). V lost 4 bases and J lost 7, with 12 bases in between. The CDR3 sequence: CASSLDGLQPQHF. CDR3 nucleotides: TGTGCCAGCAGCCTGGATGGGTTACAGCCCCAGCATTTT.

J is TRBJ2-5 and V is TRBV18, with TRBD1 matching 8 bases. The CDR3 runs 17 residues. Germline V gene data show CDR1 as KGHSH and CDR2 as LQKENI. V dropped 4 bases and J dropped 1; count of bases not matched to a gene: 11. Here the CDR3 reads CASSRLRQGPSQETQYF. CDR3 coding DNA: TGTGCCAGCTCACGTCTCCGACAGGGGCCCTCCCAAGAGACCCAGTACTTC. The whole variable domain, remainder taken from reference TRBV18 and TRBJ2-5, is NAGVMQNPRHLVRRRGQEARLRCSPMKGHSHVYWYRQLPEEGLKFMVYLQKENIIDESGMPKERFSAEFPKEGPSILRIQQVVRGDSAAYFCASSRLRQGPSQETQYFGPGTRLLVL.

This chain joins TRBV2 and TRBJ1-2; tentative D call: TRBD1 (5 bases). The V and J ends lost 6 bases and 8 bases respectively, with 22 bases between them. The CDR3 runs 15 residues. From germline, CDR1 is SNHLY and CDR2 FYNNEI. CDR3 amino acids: CASSERQGGTSGYTF. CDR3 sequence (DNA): TGTGCCAGCAGCGAGAGGCAGGGCGGCACAAGCGGCTACACCTTC.